This passage covers 25 T cell receptor beta chains from one sample sequenced in a study of blood T cell repertoires in COVID-19. Only in-frame clones appear in the TCRdb table, and some are missing; sequencing was by immunoSEQ multiplex PCR. In the table there are more than 300,000 clones, approximately 89% of which are singletons. Sequenced material: peripheral blood. The source is a woman in her twenties or thirties with COVID-19, enrolled during active disease.

The chain links TRBV28 to TRBJ1-2; D might be TRBD1 (5 bases). This CDR3 spans 13 amino acids. Trimming left V 6 bases short and J 4 bases short, with 12 bases between. Germline loops: CDR1 MDHEN, CDR2 SYDVKM. CDR3 sequence reads: CASRTGRGYGYTF. In DNA form, the CDR3 reads TGTGCCAGCAGGACCGGAAGGGGCTATGGCTACACCTTC.

The chain is built from TRBV23-1 and TRBJ2-1; D is ambiguous. TRBV23-1 qualifies as an ORF whose function is uncertain. CDR3 length equals 13 residues. The CDR3 DNA is TGCGTCATATGTTGTAGCTCCTACAATGAGCAGTTCTTC. The encoded protein is CVICCSSYNEQFF.

The rearrangement uses TRBV5-1 and TRBJ1-2; 7 bases align to TRBD1. V gave up 0 bases and J gave up 2 bases; unmatched junction bases: 7. CDR1 is SGHRS, CDR2 YFSETQ, per germline. The CDR3 has 16 amino acids. The CDR3 DNA sequence: TGCGCCAGCAGCTTGGCCACAGGGGTTGAAAACTATGGCTACACCTTC. Protein: CASSLATGVENYGYTF. Full variable domain (missing parts from reference TRBV5-1 and TRBJ1-2): KAGVTQTPRYLIKTRGQQVTLSCSPISGHRSVSWYQQTPGQGLQFLFEYFSETQRNKGNFPGRFSGRQFSNSRSEMNVSTLELGDSALYLCASSLATGVENYGYTFGSGTRLTVV.

This clone has a handful of counts. The chain is built from TRBV11-2 and TRBJ1-2; D might be TRBD1 (6 bases). The CDR3 runs 14 residues. The V and J ends lost 0 bases and 7 bases respectively, with 12 bases between them. Germline V gives CDR1 SGHAT, CDR2 FQNNGV. The CDR3 loop is CASSLDGTGSGYTF. CDR3 DNA sequence: TGTGCCAGCAGCTTAGATGGCACAGGGTCTGGCTACACCTTC. Drawing the rest from reference TRBV11-2 and TRBJ1-2, the complete variable domain is EAGVAQSPRYKIIEKRQSVAFWCNPISGHATLYWYQQILGQGPKLLIQFQNNGVVDDSQLPKDRFSAERLKGVDSTLKIQPAKLEDSAVYLCASSLDGTGSGYTFGSGTRLTVV.

This chain connects TRBV4-1 to TRBJ1-2; D possibly corresponds to TRBD1 (5 bases). Germline CDR1 is MGHRA and CDR2 is YSYEKL. This CDR3 has 14 amino acids. V lost 1 base and J 6 bases, leaving 12 bases between the germline ends. CDR3 protein: CASSQVSGGDGYTF. The CDR3 DNA reads as TGCGCCAGCAGCCAAGTATCGGGGGGGGATGGCTACACCTTC.

The chain recombines TRBV7-9 with TRBJ2-7, with 8 bases aligning to TRBD1. The junction had 7 bases not matched to a gene; V was cut back by 4 bases and J by 5 bases. From germline, CDR1 is SEHNR and CDR2 FQNEAQ (reference sequence). CDR3 length: 14 residues. CDR3 DNA: TGTGCCAGCAGCTCGACAGGGGATCTCGACGAGCAGTACTTC. Protein sequence: CASSSTGDLDEQYF.

This clone was found once. The V call is TRBV18, the J call TRBJ1-2; D perhaps matches TRBD1 (5 bases). This CDR3 has 17 residues. Looked up from germline, CDR1 is KGHSH and CDR2 is LQKENI. Trimming cost V 2 bases and J 0 bases, with 16 bases left between them. Here the CDR3 DNA reads TGTGCCAGCTCACCATTCGGCAGGACATACGCTAACTATGGCTACACCTTC. This encodes CASSPFGRTYANYGYTF.

This chain joins TRBV6-5 and TRBJ2-1, with 9 bases fitting TRBD1. Germline loops: CDR1 MNHEY, CDR2 SVGAGI. The CDR3 spans 13 residues. The V gene end was trimmed by 5 bases and the J gene end by 7 bases; junction bases not matched to a gene: 3. Written as DNA, the CDR3 is TGTGCCAGCAGTACCGACAGGGGGAATGAGCAGTTCTTC. Protein sequence: CASSTDRGNEQFF.

The chain is built from TRBV28 and TRBJ2-1; D not certain. The CDR3 loop spans 16 amino acids. The germline V gene has CDR1 MDHEN and CDR2 SYDVKM. Between the trimmed V and J ends, which lost 0 bases and 5 bases, there was a span of 14 bases. CDR3 residues: CASSLWRLSPNNEQFF. CDR3 DNA: TGTGCCAGCAGTTTATGGCGGCTGAGTCCAAACAATGAGCAGTTCTTC.

This chain links TRBV5-4 with TRBJ2-2, with 7 bases matching TRBD2. This CDR3 region has 15 residues. J gave up 5 bases and V 2 bases, and 6 bases lay outside the gene matches. Germline lookup yields CDR1 SGHNT and CDR2 YYREEE (reference sequence). The CDR3 DNA follows: TGTGCCAGCAGCTTCGGGCTAGCGGCAACCGGGGAGCTGTTTTTT. This sequence encodes CASSFGLAATGELFF.

The chain joins TRBV12-5 to TRBJ2-7; 9 nucleotides match TRBD2. J was trimmed by 7 bases and V by 5 bases; bases with no gene match: 24. This CDR3 has 19 residues. Germline-derived CDR1 and CDR2 are LGHNT and FRNRAP. The CDR3 sequence: CASGPPEPTRSGRIGEQYF. CDR3 DNA: TGTGCTAGTGGTCCTCCGGAACCAACTCGCAGCGGGAGGATCGGGGAGCAGTACTTC.

The V gene is TRBV5-1, the J gene TRBJ2-1; 8 nucleotides line up with TRBD1. Per germline, CDR1 SGHRS and CDR2 YFSETQ. Trimming at V came to 2 bases and at J to 9 bases, leaving 7 bases not matched to a gene. The CDR3 has 14 amino acids. The CDR3 DNA reads TGCGCCAGCAGCTTTCGCCAGGGGGCTATTGAGCAGTTCTTC. Protein sequence: CASSFRQGAIEQFF.

The chain is built from TRBV11-2 and TRBJ2-5; tentative D call: TRBD2 (6 bases). The ends were cut back, 3 bases at V and 2 bases at J, with 13 bases in the middle. CDR1 SGHAT and CDR2 FQNNGV come from the germline V gene. The CDR3 runs to 15 residues. CDR3 nucleotides: TGTGCCAGCAGCTTGTTCGGAGGGGTTCAAGAGACCCAGTACTTC. Its translation: CASSLFGGVQETQYF.

The chain employs TRBV7-9 and TRBJ1-1; no reliable D call. Germline V gene lookup returns CDR1 SEHNR and CDR2 FQNEAQ (reference sequence). Deletions cut 0 bases from V and 4 bases from J, with 9 bases between. The CDR3 sequence is 14 residues long. Here the CDR3 reads CASSLAMAGTEAFF. For the CDR3, the DNA is TGTGCCAGCAGCTTAGCGATGGCGGGCACTGAAGCTTTCTTT.

The genes are TRBV30 and TRBJ1-5; TRBD1 aligns across 8 bases. CDR1 GTSNPN and CDR2 SVGIG come from the germline V gene (reference sequence). Germline trimming cut 2 bases from V and 5 bases from J; bases unmatched to any gene: 8. The CDR3 is 15 amino acids. In nucleotides, the CDR3 is TGTGCCTGGAGTCTACCTGGGACAGGAGATCAGCCCCAGCATTTT. This encodes CAWSLPGTGDQPQHF.

The gene calls are TRBV28 and TRBJ1-5; TRBD1 aligns across 7 bases. V shed 2 bases, J shed 7 bases, and the junction held 5 bases outside the gene matches. Germline values: CDR1 MDHEN, CDR2 SYDVKM. The CDR3 has 14 residues. The CDR3 DNA is TGTGCCAGCAGTTTAAGGGGGCCGTTACAGCCCCAGCATTTT. Its protein is CASSLRGPLQPQHF.

The chain joins TRBV4-1 to TRBJ2-1, with 11 bases that match TRBD2. This CDR3 is built from 16 residues. V dropped 1 base and J dropped 5; count of bases not matched to a gene: 4. From germline, CDR1 is MGHRA and CDR2 YSYEKL. CDR3 in amino acids: CASSQAGTSGHNEQFF. The CDR3 coding sequence is TGCGCCAGCAGCCAAGCTGGGACTAGCGGCCACAATGAGCAGTTCTTC.

The DNA for the CDR3 is TGTGCCAGCAGTGAAGCGTTGACAGGGACAACTAATGAAAAACTGTTTTTT. This encodes CASSEALTGTTNEKLFF. The chain is built from TRBV6-1 and TRBJ1-4; 7 nucleotides line up with TRBD1. The CDR3 spans 17 residues. Germline V gene data show CDR1 as MNHNS and CDR2 as SASEGT. The trim removed 0 bases at V and 0 bases at J, leaving 4 bases unmatched.

The chain recombines TRBV6-2 or TRBV6-3 with TRBJ1-2; D unresolved. Germline loops: CDR1 MNHEY, CDR2 SVGEGT. This CDR3 is 16 amino acids long. Trimming pared 0 bases from V and 2 bases from J, leaving 13 bases between. The CDR3 DNA follows: TGTGCCAGCAGTTACTCTCCGGGAGAAGGGAACTATGGCTACACCTTC. Protein product: CASSYSPGEGNYGYTF.

Turning to this clone: Other DNA variants within this sample encode the same CDR3. For the CDR3, the DNA is TGTGCCAGCAGCGTAGGCCCGGGCCAAGAGACCCAGTACTTC. It encodes CASSVGPGQETQYF. The chain has TRBV9 and TRBJ2-5; D unresolved. Germline V gives CDR1 SGDLS, CDR2 YYNGEE. Trimming removed 0 bases from V and 1 base from J, with 7 bases in between. The CDR3 is made up of 14 amino acids.

The gene calls are TRBV5-4 and TRBJ2-7; D is uncertain. V lost 0 bases and J 3 bases, leaving 7 bases between the germline ends. This CDR3 is 13 amino acids long. Germline CDR1 reads SGHNT; CDR2 reads YYREEE (reference sequence). The CDR3 here is CASSLGAVYEQYF. CDR3 nucleotide sequence: TGTGCCAGCAGCTTGGGCGCGGTCTACGAGCAGTACTTC.

This clone was recorded a few times. The chain couples TRBV7-9 to TRBJ1-1; D possibly corresponds to TRBD1 (6 bases). From germline, CDR1 is SEHNR and CDR2 FQNEAQ (reference sequence). CDR3 size: 12 residues. Between the trimmed V and J ends, which lost 5 bases and 7 bases, there was a span of 11 bases. CDR3 in amino acids: CASSPGQIEAFF. The CDR3 coding sequence is TGTGCCAGCAGCCCCGGACAGATTGAAGCTTTCTTT.

This chain links TRBV11-2 with TRBJ2-3; 7 bases fit TRBD1. CDR1 SGHAT and CDR2 FQNNGV come from the germline V gene. The length of the CDR3 is 14 residues. Trimming at V came to 5 bases and at J to 6 bases, leaving 8 bases not matched to a gene. The CDR3 region has the DNA TGTGCCAGCAGCCCAGGACAGGCCTCCGATACGCAGTATTTT. Protein product: CASSPGQASDTQYF.

The chain joins TRBV6-6 to TRBJ1-4; 8 bases fit TRBD1. Per the germline V gene, CDR1 is MNHNY and CDR2 is SVGAGI (reference sequence). The junction had 11 bases not matched to a gene; V was cut back by 6 bases and J by 8 bases. The CDR3 extends over 15 amino acids. CDR3 amino acids: CASSHGRGREEKLFF. The DNA for the CDR3 is TGTGCCAGCAGCCACGGCAGGGGGCGTGAGGAAAAACTGTTTTTT.

The chain employs TRBV10-3 and TRBJ2-1; 7 bases agree with TRBD2. Trimming at V came to 10 bases and at J to 1 base, leaving 7 bases not matched to a gene. Germline loops: CDR1 ENHRY, CDR2 SYGVKD. This CDR3 contains 14 residues. The CDR3 coding sequence is TGTGCCACCACCGGTAGCGGGTCCTACAATGAGCAGTTCTTC. Amino acid sequence: CATTGSGSYNEQFF.